This T cell receptor beta chain was documented in a study of OX40 agonist ivuxolimab in advanced cancers. Study context: The mean age was approximately 56 years, ranging from about 20 to 79, with about four fifths of participants male. The eligibility criteria allowed prior anti-PD-1, anti-PD-L1 or anti-CTLA-4 therapy, and about 40% had some. The study reported partial responses in three patients: one hepatocellular carcinoma, two cutaneous melanoma.

Produced via immunoSEQ multiplex PCR; TCRdb's table is partial and in-frame only. The sample records tens of thousands of clones, 65% to 90% being singletons. Trimming took 0 bases from V and 9 from J, leaving 9 bases between them. The CDR3 covers 13 residues. Germline loops: CDR1 SEHNR, CDR2 FQNEAQ (reference sequence). Exclusion of a patient followed from autoimmune disease history or systemic immunosuppression. The input for sequencing was CD4+ or CD8+ T cells sorted from blood, taken in a trial of the OX40 agonist ivuxolimab. This sequence originates from an adult with an advanced solid tumor such as melanoma, head and neck, liver or kidney cancer. The V and J genes are TRBV7-9 and TRBJ1-5; a weak D match, TRBD1 (6 bases). CDR3 loop: CASSLALDRPQHF. Here the CDR3 DNA reads TGTGCCAGCAGCTTAGCCTTGGACAGGCCCCAGCATTTT.